This paragraph reports one T cell receptor beta chain. Its specificity is unknown. These data belong to a study of T cell repertoires in cytomegalovirus infection. Study-level background: Carrying CMV and the relevant HLA type showed in public TCR beta signatures.

Looked up from germline, CDR1 is SEHNR and CDR2 is FQNEAQ (reference sequence). This CDR3 is built from 14 residues. The V end lost 2 bases, the J end lost 1 base, and 8 bases lay between the germline ends. Each CDR3 protein gets one entry after TCRdb re-called the reads with MiXCR. The sample carries fewer than 400,000 distinct CDR3 sequences, roughly 20% recorded once. Findings of the study overall: Dominant in the ex vivo response were TCR beta clonotypes restricted by HLA-C and specific for CMV. Carriers of CMV plus the relevant HLA were identified by cumulative public TCR beta family frequency.

V is TRBV7-9 and J is TRBJ2-5, with D hard to call. This receptor was taken from a human donor in good health (CMV status not recorded). Some clones in this sample may be carry-over from other donors' samples. The sequencing sample was made of PBMCs. Here the CDR3 DNA reads TGTGCCAGCAGCTTAAGACACGCCCAAGAGACCCAGTACTTC. It translates to CASSLRHAQETQYF.